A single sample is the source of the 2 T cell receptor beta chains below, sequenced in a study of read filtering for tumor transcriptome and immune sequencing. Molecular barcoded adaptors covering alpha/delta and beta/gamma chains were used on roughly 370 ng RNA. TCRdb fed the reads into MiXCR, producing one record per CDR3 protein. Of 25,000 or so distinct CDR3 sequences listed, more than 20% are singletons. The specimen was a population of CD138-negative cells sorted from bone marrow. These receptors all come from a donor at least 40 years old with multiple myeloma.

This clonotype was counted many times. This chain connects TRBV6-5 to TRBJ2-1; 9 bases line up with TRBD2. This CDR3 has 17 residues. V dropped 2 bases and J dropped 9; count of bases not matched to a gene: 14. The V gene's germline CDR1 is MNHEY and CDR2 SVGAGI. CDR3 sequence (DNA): TGTGCCAGCAGTTACGCACGTAGCGGGAGAATGCAGAGTGAGCAGTTCTTC. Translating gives CASSYARSGRMQSEQFF.

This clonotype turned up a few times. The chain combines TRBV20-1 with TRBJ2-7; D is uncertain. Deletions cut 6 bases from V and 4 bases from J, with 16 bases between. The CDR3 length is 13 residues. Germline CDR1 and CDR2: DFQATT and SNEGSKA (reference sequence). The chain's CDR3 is CSALWPRPYEQYF. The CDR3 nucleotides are TGCAGTGCCCTTTGGCCAAGACCTTACGAGCAGTACTTC.